This TCR beta chain was identified in a study of early T cells in non-severe SARS-CoV-2 infection. The germline CDR1 and CDR2 sequences are MNHEY and SVGAGI. CDR3 length equals 13 residues. The V and J ends lost 4 bases and 5 bases respectively, with 11 bases between them. Study conclusions and caveats: VDJdb-based matching was biased toward anti-spike CD8 responses and missed private and CD4 specificities.

In this sample, this clonotype turned up a few times. Its antigen is not identified. Using its own MiXCR run on the 5' RACE reads, TCRdb lists one record per CDR3 protein. There are fewer than 85,000 distinct CDR3 sequences in the sample; 13% occur only once, and 6% lies in the top ten. The TCR sequence derives from an adult who was a healthcare worker with PCR-confirmed SARS-CoV-2 infection or an uninfected control (not recorded which). The chain links TRBV6-5 to TRBJ2-5; D is possibly TRBD1 (6 bases). Sequencing was carried out using whole blood. DNA for the CDR3: TGTGCCAGCAGTTCCACAGGGTACGAGACCCAGTACTTC. It encodes CASSSTGYETQYF.